This T cell receptor (beta chain) was recovered during a study of T cell changes during pregnancy in multiple sclerosis. Sequencing used immunoSEQ multiplex PCR; TCRdb keeps in-frame clones, though not all of them. Of almost 40,000 clones listed, 75% to 95% are singletons. The J segment lost 2 bases and the V segment lost 1 base, leaving 8 bases of the junction unmatched. This CDR3 comprises 16 residues. Germline values: CDR1 MGHRA, CDR2 YSYEKL. J is TRBJ2-7 and V is TRBV4-1, with TRBD2 matching 7 bases. This TCR came from a female donor in good health, enrolled as a control in a pregnancy study. The sequences come from CD4+ T cells from peripheral blood mononuclear cells, collected in the third trimester of pregnancy. Written as DNA, the CDR3 is TGCGCCAGCAGCCAAGTGTGGACTAGTGACACCTACGAGCAGTACTTC. Translated, it gives CASSQVWTSDTYEQYF.